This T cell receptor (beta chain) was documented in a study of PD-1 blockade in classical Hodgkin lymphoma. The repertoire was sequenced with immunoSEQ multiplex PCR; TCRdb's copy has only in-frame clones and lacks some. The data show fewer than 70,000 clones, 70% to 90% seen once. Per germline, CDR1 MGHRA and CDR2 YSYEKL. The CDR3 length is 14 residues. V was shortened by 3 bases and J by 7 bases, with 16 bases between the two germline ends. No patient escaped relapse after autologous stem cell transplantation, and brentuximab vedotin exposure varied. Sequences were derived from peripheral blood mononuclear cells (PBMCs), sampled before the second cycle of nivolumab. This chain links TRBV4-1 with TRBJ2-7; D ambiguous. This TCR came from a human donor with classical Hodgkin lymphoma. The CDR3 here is CASSQSPGQEEQYF. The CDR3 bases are TGCGCCAGCAGCCAGTCGCCGGGCCAAGAAGAGCAGTACTTC.